These 32 T cell receptor beta chains were all obtained from the same sample, sequenced in a study of identical twins. MiXCR, run by TCRdb on the 5' RACE reads, gives a single entry per CDR3 protein. In the table there are some 730,000 distinct CDR3 sequences, over 15% of which are singletons. These same records also appear under a second study, on T cells expressing NK-cell markers.

Sequencing was carried out using PBMCs. The receptor source for this set is a woman aged 18-29 years in good health.

J is TRBJ2-1 and V is TRBV29-1; D gene ambiguous. CDR3 size: 12 residues. V was trimmed by 7 bases and J by 4 bases, leaving 11 bases between them. CDR1 SQVTM and CDR2 ANQGSEA come from the germline V gene. Written as DNA, the CDR3 is TGCAGCGCAGTAGGCAGTTACAATGAGCAGTTCTTC. Translating gives CSAVGSYNEQFF.

V and J are TRBV12-3 or TRBV12-4 and TRBJ2-2, with 9 bases identical to TRBD1. V gave up 7 bases and J gave up 6 bases; unmatched junction bases: 6. This CDR3 is built from 14 residues. CDR3 sequence: CASNPTGGSGELFF. Here the CDR3 DNA reads TGTGCCAGCAATCCAACAGGGGGCTCCGGGGAGCTGTTTTTT.

The genes are TRBV25-1 and TRBJ2-1, with D perhaps given as TRBD1 or TRBD2 (5 bases each). Trimming pared 6 bases from V and 7 bases from J, leaving 22 bases between. CDR3 length equals 16 residues. CDR1 is MGHDK, CDR2 SYGVNS, per germline. CDR3 residues: CASSVEGIWGENEQFF. The CDR3 nucleotides read TGTGCCAGCAGCGTCGAGGGGATTTGGGGTGAGAATGAGCAGTTCTTC.

This clonotype appeared a few times. The chain couples TRBV25-1 to TRBJ1-1; unclear D gene. V lost 5 bases to trimming and J lost 1 base, with 8 bases between them. Germline V gene lookup returns CDR1 MGHDK and CDR2 SYGVNS. This CDR3 comprises 13 residues. As DNA, the CDR3 is TGTGCCAGCAGTCGGGCGGGGAACACTGAAGCTTTCTTT. It specifies CASSRAGNTEAFF. The complete variable domain, with remaining parts taken from reference TRBV25-1 and TRBJ1-1, reads EADIYQTPRYLVIGTGKKITLECSQTMGHDKMYWYQQDPGMELHLIHYSYGVNSTEKGDLSSESTVSRIRTEHFPLTLESARPSHTSQYLCASSRAGNTEAFFGQGTRLTVV.

This clonotype was counted only a few times. The chain couples TRBV4-3 to TRBJ2-1; the D is unclear. The ends were cut back, 3 bases at V and 5 bases at J, with 11 bases in the middle. The CDR3 length is 14 residues. The germline V gene encodes CDR1 LGHNA and CDR2 YSLEER. CDR3 in amino acids: CASSQFDRNNEQFF. CDR3 bases: TGCGCCAGCAGCCAGTTTGACCGGAACAATGAGCAGTTCTTC.

A few counts support this clonotype. The chain couples TRBV7-8 to TRBJ2-7; 7 nucleotides align to TRBD2. The CDR3 is 15 amino acids. The ends lost 4 bases at V and 2 bases at J; junction bases unmatched: 8. Germline values: CDR1 SGHVS, CDR2 FQNEAQ. As DNA, the CDR3 is TGTGCCAGCAGCTCTCCCGAGGCGGGAGCCTACGAGCAGTACTTC. Protein product: CASSSPEAGAYEQYF. Supplemented by reference TRBV7-8 and TRBJ2-7, the full variable domain reads GAGVSQSPRYKVAKRGQDVALRCDPISGHVSLFWYQQALGQGPEFLTYFQNEAQLDKSGLPSDRFFAERPEGSVSTLKIQRTQQEDSAVYLCASSSPEAGAYEQYFGPGTRLTVT.

This clonotype was counted between two and nine times. The chain links TRBV12-3 or TRBV12-4 to TRBJ2-3, with 9 positions matching TRBD2. CDR3 size: 15 residues. J was trimmed by 7 bases and V by 6 bases; bases with no gene match: 11. As DNA, the CDR3 is TGTGCCAGCAGCCCGGGACTAGCATTATTAAATACGCAGTATTTT. Translating gives CASSPGLALLNTQYF.

The chain recombines TRBV9 with TRBJ2-7; D unresolved. Trimming shortened V by 3 bases and J by 6 bases, and 13 bases separated the two germline ends. The CDR3 has 13 residues. The germline V gene has CDR1 SGDLS and CDR2 YYNGEE. CDR3 amino acids: CASSAEPNREQYF. The CDR3 bases are TGTGCCAGCAGCGCCGAGCCGAATCGCGAGCAGTACTTC.

This clonotype was seen only a few times. The gene calls are TRBV20-1 and TRBJ1-1; a weak D match, TRBD1 (5 bases). Per germline, CDR1 DFQATT and CDR2 SNEGSKA (reference sequence). V dropped 3 bases and J dropped 5 bases, with 13 bases sitting between them. The CDR3 has 13 amino acids. CDR3 nucleotide sequence: TGCAGTGCTAGGCTTTCAGGGATTACTGAAGCTTTCTTT. Its translation: CSARLSGITEAFF.

This clonotype was observed once. The chain combines TRBV3-1 with TRBJ2-7; D is unclear. From germline, CDR1 is LGHDT and CDR2 YNNKEL (reference sequence). V gave up 0 bases and J gave up 3 bases, with 12 bases separating them. The CDR3 loop spans 15 amino acids. CDR3 DNA sequence: TGTGCCAGCAGCCAAGATGGGTCTATACTCTACGAGCAGTACTTC. This sequence encodes CASSQDGSILYEQYF.

V gene TRBV20-1 combines with J gene TRBJ2-7, with a tentative D call TRBD1 (5 bases). Germline-derived CDR1 and CDR2 are DFQATT and SNEGSKA (reference sequence). The V end was cut by 4 bases, the J end by 0 bases, with 10 bases between. This CDR3 has 13 amino acids. CDR3 amino acids: CSATREASYEQYF. The CDR3 nucleotides read TGCAGTGCTACCAGGGAAGCCTCCTACGAGCAGTACTTC.

This clonotype turned up a few times. The chain uses TRBV20-1 and TRBJ2-5; 11 bases match TRBD2. Germline loops: CDR1 DFQATT, CDR2 SNEGSKA (reference sequence). CDR3 size: 15 residues. Germline trimming cut 6 bases from V and 1 base from J; bases unmatched to any gene: 7. The CDR3: CSADGTSGSQETQYF. As DNA, the CDR3 is TGCAGTGCGGACGGGACTAGCGGATCCCAAGAGACCCAGTACTTC.

The rearrangement links TRBV20-1 to TRBJ2-7; D not certain. The CDR3 has 13 residues. Germline V gene sequence: CDR1 DFQATT, CDR2 SNEGSKA (reference sequence). The V end lost 6 bases, the J end lost 0 bases, and 12 bases lay between the germline ends. The CDR3, as DNA: TGCAGTGCCCGGTTTGGCAACTCCTACGAGCAGTACTTC. Protein sequence: CSARFGNSYEQYF.

This clonotype was recorded a few times. CDR3 sequence: CSVEDNTPEAFF. As DNA, the CDR3 is TGCAGCGTTGAAGATAATACCCCTGAAGCTTTCTTT. The chain employs TRBV29-1 and TRBJ1-1; D gene ambiguous. The CDR3 is 12 amino acids. Trimming pared 0 bases from V and 6 bases from J, leaving 8 bases between. Per the germline V gene, CDR1 is SQVTM and CDR2 is ANQGSEA.

This sequence joins TRBV13 and TRBJ1-1, with D perhaps matching TRBD1 (6 bases). Per the germline V gene, CDR1 is PRHDT and CDR2 is FYEKMQ (reference sequence). CDR3 size: 14 residues. The V and J ends lost 6 bases and 0 bases respectively, with 11 bases between them. DNA of the CDR3: TGTGCCAGCAGACACGGACAGCTGAACACTGAAGCTTTCTTT. It yields the protein CASRHGQLNTEAFF.

In this sample, this clonotype turned up a few times. The chain employs TRBV15 and TRBJ2-7; tentative D call: TRBD2 (6 bases). The germline CDR1 and CDR2 sequences are LNHNV and YYDKDF (reference sequence). CDR3 length: 15 amino acids. The V end lost 1 base, the J end lost 5 bases, and 15 bases lay between the germline ends. CDR3 nucleotides: TGTGCCACCAGCAGAGCTATGGGGGGTGAAAACGAGCAGTACTTC. Protein sequence: CATSRAMGGENEQYF.

This clonotype turned up a few times. In DNA form, the CDR3 reads TGTGCCATCAGTGAGCACAGCTACGAGCAGTACTTC. This gives the protein CAISEHSYEQYF. This chain uses TRBV10-3 with TRBJ2-7; D uncertain. Trimming shortened V by 2 bases and J by 3 bases, and 5 bases separated the two germline ends. CDR3 length: 12 residues. Germline-derived CDR1 and CDR2 are ENHRY and SYGVKD.

This clonotype was counted many times. V is TRBV20-1 and J is TRBJ2-1, with D perhaps assigned TRBD1 or TRBD2 (5 bases each). Germline lookup yields CDR1 DFQATT and CDR2 SNEGSKA (reference sequence). V lost 5 bases to trimming and J lost 7 bases, with 15 bases between them. This CDR3 region has 13 residues. CDR3 DNA sequence: TGCAGTGCTGACCGGGACCCGAATAATGAGCAGTTCTTC. The encoded protein is CSADRDPNNEQFF.

This clonotype was seen more than once but under ten times. The rearrangement joins TRBV20-1 to TRBJ2-2; TRBD1 aligns across 7 bases. CDR1 and CDR2 from the germline V gene are DFQATT and SNEGSKA (reference sequence). The CDR3 runs to 14 residues. Trimming removed 3 bases from V and 2 bases from J; junction bases left unmatched: 3. CDR3 protein: CSARGQFNTGELFF. Written as DNA, the CDR3 is TGCAGTGCTAGGGGACAGTTTAACACCGGGGAGCTGTTTTTT.

This chain links TRBV20-1 with TRBJ2-7; TRBD2 is a possible D gene (6 bases). V was cut by 0 bases and J by 2 bases, with 8 bases left in between. This CDR3 region has 13 residues. Germline values: CDR1 DFQATT, CDR2 SNEGSKA (reference sequence). The CDR3 coding sequence is TGCAGTGCTAGAGATCCTAGCGCCTACGAGCAGTACTTC. Protein product: CSARDPSAYEQYF.

This clonotype was found a few times. The chain has TRBV29-1 and TRBJ2-3; TRBD2 aligns across 9 bases. With V trimmed by 5 bases and J by 8 bases, 5 bases remained unmatched. CDR1 and CDR2 (germline): SQVTM, ANQGSEA. The CDR3 extends over 12 amino acids. CDR3 sequence reads: CSVSGGPGTQYF. DNA for the CDR3: TGCAGCGTTAGCGGGGGGCCCGGTACGCAGTATTTT.

The chain joins TRBV3-1 to TRBJ2-3; D possibly corresponds to TRBD2 (5 bases). CDR3 size: 18 residues. V lost 1 base and J lost 0, with 17 bases in between. Germline-derived CDR1 and CDR2 are LGHDT and YNNKEL (reference sequence). CDR3 DNA: TGTGCCAGCAGCCAAGGACTTGGGCGGGCCTCTAGCACAGATACGCAGTATTTT. Translating it yields CASSQGLGRASSTDTQYF.

This clonotype was recorded a few times. This chain connects TRBV7-2 to TRBJ2-3; TRBD2 aligns across 9 bases. CDR1 and CDR2 (germline): SGHTA, FQGNSA. J was trimmed by 3 bases and V by 0 bases; bases with no gene match: 10. The CDR3 consists of 18 residues. The CDR3 loop is CASSLAILVAGVTDTQYF. DNA of the CDR3: TGTGCCAGCAGCTTAGCGATACTGGTAGCGGGAGTAACAGATACGCAGTATTTT.

The chain carries TRBV5-5 and TRBJ2-5; tentatively, D is TRBD1 or TRBD2 (5 bases each). Deletions cut 7 bases from V and 5 bases from J, with 18 bases between. CDR3 size: 14 residues. The germline CDR1 and CDR2 sequences are SGHKS and YYEKEE (reference sequence). The CDR3 is CASFPGPLSETQYF. Here the CDR3 DNA reads TGTGCCAGCTTCCCGGGACCTCTGAGTGAGACCCAGTACTTC.

This clonotype occurred a few times. The chain employs TRBV9 and TRBJ2-7, with 8 bases identical to TRBD2. The CDR3 extends over 15 amino acids. Germline-derived CDR1 and CDR2 are SGDLS and YYNGEE. V dropped 1 base and J dropped 2; count of bases not matched to a gene: 5. Here the CDR3 DNA reads TGTGCCAGCAGCGTAAAGCGGGAGTCTCCCTACGAGCAGTACTTC. Its protein product is CASSVKRESPYEQYF. Variable domain in full (rest from reference TRBV9 and TRBJ2-7): DSGVTQTPKHLITATGQRVTLRCSPRSGDLSVYWYQQSLDQGLQFLIQYYNGEERAKGNILERFSAQQFPDLHSELNLSSLELGDSALYFCASSVKRESPYEQYFGPGTRLTVT.

The rearrangement links TRBV10-3 to TRBJ2-7; D call uncertain. The V and J ends lost 4 bases and 7 bases respectively, with 5 bases between them. Per germline, CDR1 ENHRY and CDR2 SYGVKD. There are 10 residues in the CDR3. The chain's CDR3 is CAISALEQYF. CDR3 coding DNA: TGTGCCATCAGTGCTCTTGAGCAGTACTTC.

This clonotype occurred a few times. V is TRBV12-5 and J is TRBJ2-7, with 9 bases identical to TRBD2. V trimming: 4 bases; J trimming: 2 bases; junction bases outside the gene matches: 6. CDR1 and CDR2 from the germline V gene are LGHNT and FRNRAP. This CDR3 has 15 amino acids. The CDR3 nucleotides are TGTGCTAGTGGTTCTAGCGGGGACTACCCCTACGAGCAGTACTTC. It translates to CASGSSGDYPYEQYF.

This clonotype turned up a few times. The chain has TRBV6-6 and TRBJ1-5; possible D gene TRBD1, 5 bases. V lost 7 bases to trimming and J lost 8 bases, with 12 bases between them. Germline CDR1 and CDR2: MNHNY and SVGAGI (reference sequence). This CDR3 spans 12 amino acids. The CDR3 region is CASTQGGEPQHF. The CDR3 DNA sequence: TGTGCCAGCACTCAGGGTGGGGAGCCCCAGCATTTT.

This clonotype was seen more than once but under ten times. The chain has TRBV29-1 and TRBJ2-7; 9 positions agree with TRBD2. CDR1 is SQVTM and CDR2 is ANQGSEA in the germline V gene. Losses at the gene ends were 3 bases for V and 3 bases for J; bases not matched to a gene: 6. The CDR3 extends over 14 amino acids. The CDR3 loop reads CSVDGGGGYYEQYF. CDR3 nucleotides: TGCAGCGTTGACGGCGGGGGGGGATACTACGAGCAGTACTTC.

This chain joins TRBV7-9 and TRBJ2-7; D is unclear. Germline V lookup: CDR1 SEHNR, CDR2 FQNEAQ (reference sequence). Trimming removed 4 bases at V and 5 bases at J, with 12 bases between. This CDR3 has 13 amino acids. Here the CDR3 reads CASSSNPIHEQYF. CDR3 nucleotide sequence: TGTGCCAGCAGCTCAAACCCGATCCACGAGCAGTACTTC. Combining the CDR3 with reference TRBV7-9 and TRBJ2-7 gives the whole variable domain DTGVSQNPRHKITKRGQNVTFRCDPISEHNRLYWYRQTLGQGPEFLTYFQNEAQLEKSRLLSDRFSAERPKGSFSTLEIQRTEQGDSAMYLCASSSNPIHEQYFGPGTRLTVT.

This clonotype was seen a few times. The chain is built from TRBV20-1 and TRBJ2-4, with D hard to call. Trimming left V 4 bases short and J 0 bases short, with 16 bases between. The germline V gene encodes CDR1 DFQATT and CDR2 SNEGSKA (reference sequence). The CDR3 consists of 16 residues. The CDR3 region has the DNA TGCAGTGCTACCTCCCCCCCCGCGCTAGCCAAAAACATTCAGTACTTC. Translation: CSATSPPALAKNIQYF.

The V gene is TRBV20-1, the J gene TRBJ2-2; D not resolved. The V gene lost 5 bases and the J gene lost 4 bases, with 14 bases spanning the gap. Germline V CDR1 and CDR2: DFQATT, SNEGSKA (reference sequence). This CDR3 is built from 14 residues. The CDR3, as DNA: TGCAGTGCTTCAGGTTTCTCGATCACCGGGGAGCTGTTTTTT. Its translation: CSASGFSITGELFF.